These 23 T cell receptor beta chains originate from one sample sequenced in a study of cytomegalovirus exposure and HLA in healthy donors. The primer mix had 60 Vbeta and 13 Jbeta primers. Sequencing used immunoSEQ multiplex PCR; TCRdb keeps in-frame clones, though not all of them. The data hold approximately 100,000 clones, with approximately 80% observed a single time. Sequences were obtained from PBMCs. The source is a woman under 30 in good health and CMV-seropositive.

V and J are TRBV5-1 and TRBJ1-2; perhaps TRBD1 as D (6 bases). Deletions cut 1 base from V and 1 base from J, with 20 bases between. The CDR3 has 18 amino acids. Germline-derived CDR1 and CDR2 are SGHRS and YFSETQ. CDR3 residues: CASSLLTGTIASNYGYTF. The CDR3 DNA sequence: TGCGCCAGCAGCTTGTTAACCGGGACAATAGCGAGTAACTATGGCTACACCTTC.

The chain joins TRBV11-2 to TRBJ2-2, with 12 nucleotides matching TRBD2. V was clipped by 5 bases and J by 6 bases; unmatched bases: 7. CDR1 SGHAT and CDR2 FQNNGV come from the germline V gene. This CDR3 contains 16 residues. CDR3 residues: CASSRGLAGPAGELFF. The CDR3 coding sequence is TGTGCCAGCAGCCGCGGACTAGCGGGGCCGGCCGGGGAGCTGTTTTTT.

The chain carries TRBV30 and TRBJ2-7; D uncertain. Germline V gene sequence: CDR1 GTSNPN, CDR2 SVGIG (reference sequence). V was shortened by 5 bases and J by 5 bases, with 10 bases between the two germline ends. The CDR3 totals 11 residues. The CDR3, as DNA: TGTGCCTGGGACTCAGCCCACGAGCAGTACTTC. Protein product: CAWDSAHEQYF.

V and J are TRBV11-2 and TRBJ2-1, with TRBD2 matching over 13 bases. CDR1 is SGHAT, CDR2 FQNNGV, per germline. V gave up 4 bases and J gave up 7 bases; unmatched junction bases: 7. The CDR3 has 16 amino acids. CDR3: CASSSSRTSGRNEQFF. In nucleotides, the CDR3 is TGTGCCAGCAGCTCCTCCCGGACTAGCGGGAGAAATGAGCAGTTCTTC.

CDR3 in DNA: TGTGCCAGCAGTTTGGCCCCCGTCTCTGGAAACACCATATATTTT. Translating it yields CASSLAPVSGNTIYF. The V and J genes are TRBV28 and TRBJ1-3; D uncertain. Per the germline V gene, CDR1 is MDHEN and CDR2 is SYDVKM. This CDR3 comprises 15 residues. The germline V and J ends were trimmed by 3 bases and 0 bases, with 9 bases remaining between them. Supplemented by reference TRBV28 and TRBJ1-3, the full variable domain reads DVKVTQSSRYLVKRTGEKVFLECVQDMDHENMFWYRQDPGLGLRLIYFSYDVKMKEKGDIPEGYSVSREKKERFSLILESASTNQTSMYLCASSLAPVSGNTIYFGEGSWLTVV.

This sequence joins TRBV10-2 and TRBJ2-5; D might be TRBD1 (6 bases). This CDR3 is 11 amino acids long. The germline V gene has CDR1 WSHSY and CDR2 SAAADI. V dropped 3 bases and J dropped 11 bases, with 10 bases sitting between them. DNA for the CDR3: TGCGCCAGCAGTGATGGGGGCGGGCAGTACTTC. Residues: CASSDGGGQYF.

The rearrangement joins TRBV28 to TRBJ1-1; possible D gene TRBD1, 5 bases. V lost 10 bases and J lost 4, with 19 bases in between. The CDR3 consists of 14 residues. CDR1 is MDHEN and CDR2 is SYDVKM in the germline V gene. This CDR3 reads CATTLVTGGTEAFF. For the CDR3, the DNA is TGTGCCACCACCCTAGTAACCGGGGGCACTGAAGCTTTCTTT.

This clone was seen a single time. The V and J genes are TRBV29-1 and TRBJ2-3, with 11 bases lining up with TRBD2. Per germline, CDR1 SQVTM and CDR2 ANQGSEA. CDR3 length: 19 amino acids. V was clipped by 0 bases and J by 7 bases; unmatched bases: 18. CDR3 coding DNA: TGCAGCGTTGAAGATGAAACTAGCGGGAGAATCGTGTTAGAAAATACGCAGTATTTT. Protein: CSVEDETSGRIVLENTQYF.

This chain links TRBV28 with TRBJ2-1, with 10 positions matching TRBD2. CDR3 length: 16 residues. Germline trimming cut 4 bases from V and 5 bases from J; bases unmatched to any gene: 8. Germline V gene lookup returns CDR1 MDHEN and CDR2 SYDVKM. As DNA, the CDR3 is TGTGCCAGCAGTTATCCCGGACTAGCGGATAACAATGAGCAGTTCTTC. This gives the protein CASSYPGLADNNEQFF.

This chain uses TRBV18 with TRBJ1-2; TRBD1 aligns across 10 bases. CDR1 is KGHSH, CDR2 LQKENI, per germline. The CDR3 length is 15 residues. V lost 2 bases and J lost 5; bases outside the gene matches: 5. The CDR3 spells CASSPSTDRGYGYTF. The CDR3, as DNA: TGTGCCAGCTCACCATCAACGGACAGGGGGTATGGCTACACCTTC.

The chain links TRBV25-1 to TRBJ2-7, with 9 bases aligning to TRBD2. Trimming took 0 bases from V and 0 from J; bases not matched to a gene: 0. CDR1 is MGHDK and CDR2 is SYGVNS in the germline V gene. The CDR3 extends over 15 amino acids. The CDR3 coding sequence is TGTGCCAGCAGTGAATATAGCGGGGGCTCCTACGAGCAGTACTTC. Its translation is CASSEYSGGSYEQYF.

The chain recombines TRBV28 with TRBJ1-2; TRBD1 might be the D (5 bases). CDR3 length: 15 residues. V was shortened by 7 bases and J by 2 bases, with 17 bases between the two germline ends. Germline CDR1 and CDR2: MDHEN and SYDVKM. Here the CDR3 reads CASTFPVGQNYGYTF. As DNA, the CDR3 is TGTGCCAGCACCTTCCCGGTGGGGCAGAACTATGGCTACACCTTC.

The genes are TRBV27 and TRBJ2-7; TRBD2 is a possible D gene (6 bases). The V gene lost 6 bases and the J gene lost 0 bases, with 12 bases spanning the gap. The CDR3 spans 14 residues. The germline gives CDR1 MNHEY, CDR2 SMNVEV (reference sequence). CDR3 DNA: TGTGCCAGCAGGCCAGGCGGGACCTCCTACGAGCAGTACTTC. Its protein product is CASRPGGTSYEQYF.

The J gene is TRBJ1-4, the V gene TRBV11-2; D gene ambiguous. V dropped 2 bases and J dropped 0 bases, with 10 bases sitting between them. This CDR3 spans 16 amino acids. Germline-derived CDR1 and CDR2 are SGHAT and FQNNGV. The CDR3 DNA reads TGTGCCAGCAGCTTATCTGGGCAGCCAACTAATGAAAAACTGTTTTTT. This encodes CASSLSGQPTNEKLFF.

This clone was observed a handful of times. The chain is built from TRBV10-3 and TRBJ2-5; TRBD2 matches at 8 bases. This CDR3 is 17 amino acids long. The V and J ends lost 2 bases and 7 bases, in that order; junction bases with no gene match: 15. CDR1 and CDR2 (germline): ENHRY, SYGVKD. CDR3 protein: CAISEGLTGGPKGTQYF. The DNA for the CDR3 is TGTGCCATCAGTGAGGGCCTGACGGGAGGGCCAAAGGGGACCCAGTACTTC.

CDR3 nucleotides: TGTGCCAGCAGCTCTGGTGGGAGGGTGGCAGATACGCAGTATTTT. The encoded protein is CASSSGGRVADTQYF. V is TRBV5-4 and J is TRBJ2-3; TRBD2 agrees at 7 bases. Germline V gene lookup returns CDR1 SGHNT and CDR2 YYREEE (reference sequence). The CDR3 loop spans 15 amino acids. The junction had 8 bases not matched to a gene; V was cut back by 3 bases and J by 4 bases. Full variable domain (outside the CDR3, taken from reference TRBV5-4 and TRBJ2-3): ETGVTQSPTHLIKTRGQQVTLRCSSQSGHNTVSWYQQALGQGPQFIFQYYREEENGRGNFPPRFSGLQFPNYSSELNVNALELDDSALYLCASSSGGRVADTQYFGPGTRLTVL.

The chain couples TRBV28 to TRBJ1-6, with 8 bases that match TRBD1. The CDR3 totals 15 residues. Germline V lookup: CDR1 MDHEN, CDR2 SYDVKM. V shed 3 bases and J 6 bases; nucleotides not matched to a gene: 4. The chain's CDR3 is CASSFRDRINSPLHF. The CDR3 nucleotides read TGTGCCAGCAGTTTCCGGGACAGGATTAATTCACCCCTCCACTTT.

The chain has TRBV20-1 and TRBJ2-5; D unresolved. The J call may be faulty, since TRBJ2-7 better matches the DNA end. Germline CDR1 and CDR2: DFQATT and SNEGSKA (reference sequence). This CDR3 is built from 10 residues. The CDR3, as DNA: TGCAGTGCTAGATTGCGCGAGCAGTACTTC. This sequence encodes CSARLREQYF.

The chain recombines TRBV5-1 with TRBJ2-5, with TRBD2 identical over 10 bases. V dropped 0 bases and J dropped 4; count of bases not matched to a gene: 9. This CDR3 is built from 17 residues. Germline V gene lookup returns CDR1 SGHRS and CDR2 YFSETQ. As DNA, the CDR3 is TGCGCCAGCAGCTTGGCGGCTAGCGGGAGTAGAGGAGAGACCCAGTACTTC. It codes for CASSLAASGSRGETQYF.

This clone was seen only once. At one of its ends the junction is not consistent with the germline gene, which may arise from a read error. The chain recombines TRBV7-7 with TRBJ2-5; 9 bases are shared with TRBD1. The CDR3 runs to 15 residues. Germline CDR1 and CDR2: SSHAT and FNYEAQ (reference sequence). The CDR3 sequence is CASSLGQGWQETQYF. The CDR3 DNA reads TGTGCTAGCAGCTTAGGACAGGGGTGGCAAGAGACCCAGTACTTC.

The DNA of the CDR3 is TGTGCCAGCCGTTCCCGTACTGGCACCGGGGAGCTGTTTTTT. Residues: CASRSRTGTGELFF. The chain uses TRBV2 and TRBJ2-2, with D unresolved. In germline, CDR1 is SNHLY, CDR2 FYNNEI. The CDR3 length is 14 residues. The V and J ends lost 8 bases and 4 bases respectively, with 14 bases between them.

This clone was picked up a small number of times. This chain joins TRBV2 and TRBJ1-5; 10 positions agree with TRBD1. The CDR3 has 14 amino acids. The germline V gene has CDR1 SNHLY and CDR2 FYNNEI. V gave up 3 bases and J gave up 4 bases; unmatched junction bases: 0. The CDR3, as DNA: TGTGCCAGCAGTGAGGGACAGGGGAATCAGCCCCAGCATTTT. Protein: CASSEGQGNQPQHF.

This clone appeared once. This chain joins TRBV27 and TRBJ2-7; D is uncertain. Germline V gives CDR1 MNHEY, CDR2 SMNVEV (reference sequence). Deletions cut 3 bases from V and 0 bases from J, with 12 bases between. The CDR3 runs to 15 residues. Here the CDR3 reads CASSFTDSSSYEQYF. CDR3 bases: TGTGCCAGCAGTTTTACGGATTCTAGCTCCTACGAGCAGTACTTC.